This T cell receptor (beta chain) was profiled in a study of OX40 agonist ivuxolimab in advanced cancers. Whole-study context: Cohort: around 86% men, mean age around 61, aged about 23 to 79. Having had anti-PD-1, anti-PD-L1 or anti-CTLA-4 therapy before was allowed, and around 44% had some.

TCRdb keeps only in-frame clones here, not all; method: immunoSEQ multiplex PCR. The table has over 85,000 clones, around 85% seen once. CDR3 size: 16 residues. Patients with a history of autoimmune disease or on systemic immunosuppression were excluded. Samples of blood were obtained at baseline, on cycle 4 day 1, and on cycle 7 day 1. Sample: CD4+ or CD8+ T cells sorted from blood, taken in a trial of the OX40 agonist ivuxolimab. The TCR originated in an adult with an advanced solid tumor such as melanoma, head and neck, liver or kidney cancer. The V gene is TRBV21-1, the J gene TRBJ2-2. TRBV21-1 corresponds to a pseudogene. CDR3 in DNA: TGTGCCAGCAGACCCCGGGACCGCGTCCGCACCGGGGAGCTGTTTTTT. This sequence encodes CASRPRDRVRTGELFF.